Described below is a single T cell receptor beta chain sequence and its context. The sample is drawn from a study of cytomegalovirus exposure and HLA in healthy donors. V gave up 3 bases and J gave up 9 bases; unmatched junction bases: 1. The CDR3 extends over 11 amino acids. Germline assignment: CDR1 SNHLY and CDR2 FYNNEI. Vbeta (60) and Jbeta (13) primers were used in the PCR. Per the original methods: Later, an analysis found about 80 million unique TCR beta chains, and approximately 10 million of these were shared. Using immunoSEQ multiplex PCR, the repertoire was profiled, and TCRdb retains in-frame clones only, with some absent. That table gives V, J and clone size, and the DNA gave D and trimming. The repertoire holds about 170,000 clones, around three quarters seen once, with 2% to 2.5% in the top ten.

Specimen: PBMCs. J is TRBJ2-7 and V is TRBV2, with 8 bases matching TRBD2. This TCR came from a woman aged 25-40 years in good health and CMV-seropositive. The CDR3 region has the DNA TGTGCCAGCAGTGATCGGGGGGGGCAGTACTTC. Its protein product is CASSDRGGQYF.